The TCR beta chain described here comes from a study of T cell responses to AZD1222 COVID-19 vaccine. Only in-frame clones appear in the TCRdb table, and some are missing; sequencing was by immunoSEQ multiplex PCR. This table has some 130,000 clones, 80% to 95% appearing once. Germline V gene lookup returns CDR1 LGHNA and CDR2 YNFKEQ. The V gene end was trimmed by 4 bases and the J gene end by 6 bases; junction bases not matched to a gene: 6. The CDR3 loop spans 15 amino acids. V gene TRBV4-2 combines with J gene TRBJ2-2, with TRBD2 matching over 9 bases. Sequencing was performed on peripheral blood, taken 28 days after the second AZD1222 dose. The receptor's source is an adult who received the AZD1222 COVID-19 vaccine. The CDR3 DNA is TGTGCCAGCAGCCTCAGTCTAGCGGGGCCCGGGGAGCTGTTTTTT. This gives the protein CASSLSLAGPGELFF.